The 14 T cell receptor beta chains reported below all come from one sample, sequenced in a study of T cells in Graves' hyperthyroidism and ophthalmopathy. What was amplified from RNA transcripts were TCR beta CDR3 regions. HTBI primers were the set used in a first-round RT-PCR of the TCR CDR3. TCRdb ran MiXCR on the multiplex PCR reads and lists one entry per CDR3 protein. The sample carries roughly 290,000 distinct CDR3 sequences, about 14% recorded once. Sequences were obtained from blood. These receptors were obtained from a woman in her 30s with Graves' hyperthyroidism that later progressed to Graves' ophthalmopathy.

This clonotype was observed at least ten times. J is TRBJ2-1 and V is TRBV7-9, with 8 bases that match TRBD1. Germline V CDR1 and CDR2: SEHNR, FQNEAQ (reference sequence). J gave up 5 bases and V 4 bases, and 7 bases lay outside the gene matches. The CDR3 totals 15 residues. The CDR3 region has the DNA TGTGCCAGCAGCTACCGGACAGGGCCCCACAATGAGCAGTTCTTC. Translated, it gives CASSYRTGPHNEQFF.

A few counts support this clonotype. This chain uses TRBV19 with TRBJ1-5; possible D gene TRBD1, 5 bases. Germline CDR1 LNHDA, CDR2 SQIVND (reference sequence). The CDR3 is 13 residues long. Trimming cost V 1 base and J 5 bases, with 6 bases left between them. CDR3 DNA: TGTGCCAGTAGTATAGGGGGGTATCAGCCCCAGCATTTT. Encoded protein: CASSIGGYQPQHF.

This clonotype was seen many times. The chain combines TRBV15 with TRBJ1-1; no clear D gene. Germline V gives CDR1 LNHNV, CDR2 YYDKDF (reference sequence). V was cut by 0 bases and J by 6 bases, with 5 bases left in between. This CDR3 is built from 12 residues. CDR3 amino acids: CATSRDGPEAFF. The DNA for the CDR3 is TGTGCCACCAGCAGAGATGGGCCTGAAGCTTTCTTT.

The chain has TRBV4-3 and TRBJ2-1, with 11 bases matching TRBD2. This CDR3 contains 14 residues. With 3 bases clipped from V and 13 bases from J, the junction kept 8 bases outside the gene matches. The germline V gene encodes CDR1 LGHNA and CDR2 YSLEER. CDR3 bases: TGCGCCAGCAGCCAGTCTACTAGCGGGAGTGTTCAGTTCTTC. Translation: CASSQSTSGSVQFF.

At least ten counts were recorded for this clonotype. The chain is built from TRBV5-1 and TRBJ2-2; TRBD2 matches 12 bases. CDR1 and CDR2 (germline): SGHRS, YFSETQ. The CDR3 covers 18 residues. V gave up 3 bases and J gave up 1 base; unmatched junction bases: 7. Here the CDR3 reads CASSWTSGKNLNTGELFF. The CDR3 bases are TGCGCCAGCAGCTGGACTAGCGGGAAAAATCTGAACACCGGGGAGCTGTTTTTT.

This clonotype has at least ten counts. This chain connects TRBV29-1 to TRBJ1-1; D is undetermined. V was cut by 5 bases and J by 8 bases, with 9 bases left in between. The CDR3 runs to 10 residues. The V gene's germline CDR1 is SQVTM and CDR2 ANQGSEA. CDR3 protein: CSVRTPEAFF. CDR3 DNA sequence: TGCAGCGTTCGGACGCCGGAAGCTTTCTTT. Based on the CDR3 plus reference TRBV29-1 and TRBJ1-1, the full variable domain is SAVISQKPSRDICQRGTSLTIQCQVDSQVTMMFWYRQQPGQSLTLIATANQGSEATYESGFVIDKFPISRPNLTFSTLTVSNMSPEDSSIYLCSVRTPEAFFGQGTRLTVV.

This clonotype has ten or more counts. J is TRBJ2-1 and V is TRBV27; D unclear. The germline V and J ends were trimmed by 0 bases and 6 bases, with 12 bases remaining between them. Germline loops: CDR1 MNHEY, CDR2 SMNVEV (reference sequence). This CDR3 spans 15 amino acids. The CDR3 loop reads CASSLSADPGNEQFF. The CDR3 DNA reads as TGTGCCAGCAGTTTATCGGCGGATCCTGGCAATGAGCAGTTCTTC.

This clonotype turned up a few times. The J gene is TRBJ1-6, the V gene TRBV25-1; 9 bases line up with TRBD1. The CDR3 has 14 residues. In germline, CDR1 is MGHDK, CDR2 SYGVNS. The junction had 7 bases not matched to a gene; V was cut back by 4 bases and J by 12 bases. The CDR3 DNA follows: TGTGCCAGCAGTGGGTCCACAGGGGGCGGACCCCTCCACTTT. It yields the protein CASSGSTGGGPLHF.

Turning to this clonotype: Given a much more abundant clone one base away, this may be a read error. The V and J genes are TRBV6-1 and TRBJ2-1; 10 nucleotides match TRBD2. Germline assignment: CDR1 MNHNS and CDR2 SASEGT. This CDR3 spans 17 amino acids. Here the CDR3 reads CASTFPLAGVVSDEQLF. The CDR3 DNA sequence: TGTGCCAGCACATTCCCCCTAGCGGGAGTAGTATCCGATGAGCAGCTCTTC.

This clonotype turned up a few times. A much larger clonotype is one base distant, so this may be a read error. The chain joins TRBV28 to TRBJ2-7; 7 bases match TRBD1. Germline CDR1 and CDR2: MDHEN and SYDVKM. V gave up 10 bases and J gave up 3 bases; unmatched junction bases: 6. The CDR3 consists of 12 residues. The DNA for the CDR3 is TGTGCCAACCAGGGGGTAAGCTACGAGCAGTACTTC. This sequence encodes CANQGVSYEQYF.

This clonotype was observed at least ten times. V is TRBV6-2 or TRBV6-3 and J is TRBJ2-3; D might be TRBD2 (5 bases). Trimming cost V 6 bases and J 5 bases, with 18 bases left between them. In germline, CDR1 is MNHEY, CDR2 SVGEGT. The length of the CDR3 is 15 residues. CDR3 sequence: CASRAFGVGVDTQYF. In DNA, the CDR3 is TGTGCCAGCAGGGCCTTCGGGGTAGGAGTAGATACGCAGTATTTT.

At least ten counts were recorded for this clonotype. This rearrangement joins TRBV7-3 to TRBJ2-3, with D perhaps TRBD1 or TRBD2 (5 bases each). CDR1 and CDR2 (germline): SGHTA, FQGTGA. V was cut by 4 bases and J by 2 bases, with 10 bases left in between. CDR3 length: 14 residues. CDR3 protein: CASSSRGFTDTQYF. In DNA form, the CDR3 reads TGTGCCAGCAGCTCCCGGGGCTTCACAGATACGCAGTATTTT.

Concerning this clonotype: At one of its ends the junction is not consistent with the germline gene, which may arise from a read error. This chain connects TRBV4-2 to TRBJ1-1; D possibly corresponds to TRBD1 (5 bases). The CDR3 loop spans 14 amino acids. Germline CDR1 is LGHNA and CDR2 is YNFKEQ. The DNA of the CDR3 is TGTGTCAGCAGCCAAAACTGGGGGGGCACTGAAGCTTTCTTT. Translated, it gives CVSSQNWGGTEAFF.

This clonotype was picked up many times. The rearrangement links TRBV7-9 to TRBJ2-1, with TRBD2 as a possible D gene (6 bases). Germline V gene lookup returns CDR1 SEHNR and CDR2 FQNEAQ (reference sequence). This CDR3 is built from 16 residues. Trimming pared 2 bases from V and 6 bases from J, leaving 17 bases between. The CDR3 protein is CASSLTLATRRNEQFF. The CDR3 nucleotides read TGTGCCAGCAGCTTAACCCTAGCGACCCGCCGCAATGAGCAGTTCTTC.